The sequence of this T cell receptor beta chain was determined in a study of T cell responses to AZD1222 COVID-19 vaccine. The ends were cut back, 7 bases at V and 2 bases at J, with 20 bases in the middle. CDR3 length: 16 amino acids. Germline assignment: CDR1 SEHNR and CDR2 FQNEAQ (reference sequence). Study findings and constraints: Distributed over spike, vaccine-associated CD4 TCRs predominated at 160-218 and 743-854. Within unmutated variant regions lay the reported targets of nearly half of spike-specific TCRs. Spike-specific TCR breadth and depth grew following two AZD1222 doses. The donor cohort was predominantly white British with a female majority, and clonal diversity may have been underestimated.

Only in-frame clones appear in the TCRdb table, and some are missing; sequencing was by immunoSEQ multiplex PCR. The repertoire consists of approximately 100,000 clones, with over 75% occurring once and the leading ten covering 20% to 25%. A word on this clone: Its antigen is not known.

The clonotype comes from an adult in good health. The sequenced sample was peripheral blood, obtained on day 0 of AZD1222 vaccination. The chain has TRBV7-9 and TRBJ2-5; D may be TRBD1 or TRBD2 (5 bases each). CDR3 coding DNA: TGTGCCAGCAAAGGCAGGGTGGGGGATAAACAAGAGACCCAGTACTTC. Encoded protein: CASKGRVGDKQETQYF.